The 30 T cell receptor beta chains below all came from one sample that was sequenced in a study of cytotoxic CD8 clonotypes in ibrutinib-treated CLL. Only in-frame clones appear in the TCRdb table, and some are missing; sequencing was by immunoSEQ multiplex PCR. The profile covers 49,000 or so clones, with around 53% appearing a single time and approximately 32% taken by the ten largest. This material consisted of PBMCs, taken after 12 months of ibrutinib treatment. These receptors were taken from a human donor with chronic lymphocytic leukemia.

There are a few counts of this clone. In DNA, the CDR3 is TGTGCCAGCTGGGGGACGGAACGAACTGAAGCTTTCTTT. Translating gives CASWGTERTEAFF. The rearrangement uses TRBV2 and TRBJ1-1; D is perhaps TRBD1 (5 bases). The V gene lost 8 bases and the J gene lost 5 bases, with 15 bases spanning the gap. CDR1 SNHLY and CDR2 FYNNEI come from the germline V gene. CDR3 length: 13 residues.

The V gene is TRBV4-1, the J gene TRBJ2-7; 10 positions match TRBD2. The CDR3 is 15 amino acids. J gave up 3 bases and V 5 bases, and 7 bases lay outside the gene matches. CDR1 is MGHRA, CDR2 YSYEKL, per germline. The CDR3 coding sequence is TGCGCCAGCAGCTACGGACTAGCGGAGATCTACGAGCAGTACTTC. It specifies CASSYGLAEIYEQYF.

This clone turned up a few times. The chain carries TRBV30 and TRBJ1-1; tentative D call: TRBD1 (6 bases). The germline CDR1 and CDR2 sequences are GTSNPN and SVGIG (reference sequence). The ends were cut back, 3 bases at V and 0 bases at J, with 14 bases in the middle. The CDR3 is 15 residues long. The CDR3 spells CAWSGLGQLNTEAFF. DNA of the CDR3: TGTGCCTGGAGCGGACTTGGACAGTTGAACACTGAAGCTTTCTTT.

The sample holds a few counts of this clone. The chain couples TRBV7-2 to TRBJ2-3; weak D call: TRBD2 (5 bases). Germline values: CDR1 SGHTA, CDR2 FQGNSA. The CDR3 covers 17 residues. The V end was cut by 5 bases, the J end by 2 bases, with 20 bases between. The CDR3 bases are TGTGCCAGCAGCCAATGGAGAGGGATGAGCACCACAGATACGCAGTATTTT. This gives the protein CASSQWRGMSTTDTQYF.

The genes are TRBV5-6 and TRBJ2-5, with 7 positions matching TRBD1. The CDR3 consists of 14 residues. CDR1 is SGHDT, CDR2 YYEEEE, per germline. Germline trimming cut 0 bases from V and 4 bases from J; bases unmatched to any gene: 3. The DNA for the CDR3 is TGTGCCAGCAGCTTGGTAGGGGGCAGAGAGACCCAGTACTTC. Translation: CASSLVGGRETQYF. Full variable domain (missing parts from reference TRBV5-6 and TRBJ2-5): DAGVTQSPTHLIKTRGQQVTLRCSPKSGHDTVSWYQQALGQGPQFIFQYYEEEERQRGNFPDRFSGHQFPNYSSELNVNALLLGDSALYLCASSLVGGRETQYFGPGTRLLVL.

The chain couples TRBV2 to TRBJ1-1; D is undetermined. V gave up 6 bases and J gave up 1 base, with 9 bases separating them. This CDR3 is built from 13 residues. Germline V gene lookup returns CDR1 SNHLY and CDR2 FYNNEI. The CDR3, as DNA: TGTGCCAGCAGCCCGCGACAGAACACTGAAGCTTTCTTT. It is translated as CASSPRQNTEAFF. Based on the CDR3 plus reference TRBV2 and TRBJ1-1, the full variable domain is EPEVTQTPSHQVTQMGQEVILRCVPISNHLYFYWYRQILGQKVEFLVSFYNNEISEKSEIFDDQFSVERPDGSNFTLKIRSTKLEDSAMYFCASSPRQNTEAFFGQGTRLTVV.

This rearrangement joins TRBV9 to TRBJ1-2; 9 positions agree with TRBD1. After removal of 6 bases from V and 3 bases from J, the junction contained 3 bases not matched to a gene. Germline V lookup: CDR1 SGDLS, CDR2 YYNGEE. The CDR3 contains 13 residues. CDR3 protein: CASTGDRDYGYTF. CDR3 nucleotides: TGTGCCAGCACCGGGGACAGGGACTATGGCTACACCTTC. Combining the CDR3 with reference TRBV9 and TRBJ1-2 gives the whole variable domain DSGVTQTPKHLITATGQRVTLRCSPRSGDLSVYWYQQSLDQGLQFLIQYYNGEERAKGNILERFSAQQFPDLHSELNLSSLELGDSALYFCASTGDRDYGYTFGSGTRLTVV.

This clone was seen once. This chain connects TRBV29-1 to TRBJ2-7, with D tentatively TRBD2 (5 bases). Germline CDR1 SQVTM, CDR2 ANQGSEA. Deletions cut 4 bases from V and 3 bases from J, with 10 bases between. This CDR3 is 12 amino acids long. The CDR3 reads CSVGAGGYEQYF. The CDR3 bases are TGCAGCGTTGGGGCCGGAGGCTACGAGCAGTACTTC.

A few counts support this clone. The chain couples TRBV19 to TRBJ2-3; TRBD1 agrees at 8 bases. The V segment lost 11 bases and the J segment 3 bases; nucleotides outside the gene matches: 4. Germline V gene data show CDR1 as LNHDA and CDR2 as SQIVND (reference sequence). There are 12 residues in the CDR3. The CDR3 reads CACRDRTDTQYF. CDR3 sequence (DNA): TGTGCCTGCCGGGACAGGACAGATACGCAGTATTTT.

The chain is built from TRBV2 and TRBJ2-7; 8 nucleotides match TRBD1. V trimming: 7 bases; J trimming: 1 base; junction bases outside the gene matches: 6. CDR1 SNHLY and CDR2 FYNNEI come from the germline V gene. CDR3 length: 14 amino acids. CDR3 in amino acids: CASKPGQGSYEQYF. DNA of the CDR3: TGTGCCAGCAAGCCCGGACAGGGTTCCTACGAGCAGTACTTC.

This clone turned up a few times. The chain employs TRBV29-1 and TRBJ1-3; TRBD1 is a possible D gene (5 bases). The CDR3 extends over 14 amino acids. The V gene's germline CDR1 is SQVTM and CDR2 ANQGSEA. With 7 bases removed from V and 0 bases from J, the gap between germline ends came to 13 bases. This chain's CDR3 is CSAGTTSSGNTIYF. CDR3 nucleotides: TGCAGCGCCGGGACGACCAGCTCTGGAAACACCATATATTTT.

This chain links TRBV7-9 with TRBJ1-4; 10 bases align to TRBD1. The CDR3 runs to 14 residues. Trimming at V came to 5 bases and at J to 8 bases, leaving 5 bases not matched to a gene. The germline CDR1 and CDR2 sequences are SEHNR and FQNEAQ (reference sequence). CDR3 protein: CASSRQGAREKLFF. The CDR3, as DNA: TGTGCCAGCAGCCGACAGGGGGCGCGGGAAAAACTGTTTTTT.

V is TRBV9 and J is TRBJ2-7; 12 bases align to TRBD2. This CDR3 is 16 amino acids long. V shed 0 bases, J shed 2 bases, and the junction held 3 bases outside the gene matches. Germline CDR1 is SGDLS and CDR2 is YYNGEE. The CDR3 nucleotides are TGTGCCAGCAGCGTAGAGCTAGCGGGAGGGGCCTACGAGCAGTACTTC. Translation: CASSVELAGGAYEQYF.

The chain carries TRBV6-1 and TRBJ1-2; the D gene is possibly TRBD1 (5 bases). V was cut by 2 bases and J by 8 bases, with 21 bases left in between. This CDR3 spans 16 amino acids. Germline loops: CDR1 MNHNS, CDR2 SASEGT. For the CDR3, the DNA is TGTGCCAGCAGTGAACGGTGGAGACAGCATTTGGACGGCTACACCTTC. Protein product: CASSERWRQHLDGYTF.

The sample holds a few counts of this clone. The rearrangement joins TRBV4-1 to TRBJ2-2, with no clear D. From germline, CDR1 is MGHRA and CDR2 YSYEKL. Trimming left V 3 bases short and J 0 bases short, with 5 bases between. The CDR3 has 14 amino acids. CDR3: CASSHRANTGELFF. CDR3 nucleotide sequence: TGCGCCAGCAGCCATAGGGCGAACACCGGGGAGCTGTTTTTT.

V is TRBV29-1 and J is TRBJ1-2; weak D call: TRBD1 (5 bases). Per the germline V gene, CDR1 is SQVTM and CDR2 is ANQGSEA. Trimming stripped 5 bases from V and 3 bases from J, with 16 bases between. This CDR3 spans 14 amino acids. The CDR3 nucleotides are TGCAGCGTTACCTTCGGGGCGATCGACTATGGCTACACCTTC. Translated, it gives CSVTFGAIDYGYTF.

The rearrangement links TRBV5-6 to TRBJ1-2, with a tentative D call TRBD1 (5 bases). The ends were cut back, 4 bases at V and 4 bases at J, with 8 bases in the middle. Germline V gene lookup returns CDR1 SGHDT and CDR2 YYEEEE. There are 12 residues in the CDR3. The CDR3: CASSVGTYGYTF. The CDR3 nucleotides read TGTGCCAGCAGCGTGGGGACCTATGGCTACACCTTC.

The gene calls are TRBV28 and TRBJ2-2; D perhaps matches TRBD1 (6 bases). The CDR3 has 15 residues. V lost 6 bases to trimming and J lost 4 bases, with 15 bases between them. Germline V lookup: CDR1 MDHEN, CDR2 SYDVKM. CDR3 amino acids: CASRESRGGTGELFF. In DNA, the CDR3 is TGTGCCAGCAGAGAATCCAGAGGGGGCACCGGGGAGCTGTTTTTT.

This clone was counted a few times. The chain is built from TRBV5-6 and TRBJ2-3, with D perhaps TRBD1 or TRBD2 (6 bases each). This CDR3 is built from 14 residues. From germline, CDR1 is SGHDT and CDR2 YYEEEE. Trimming removed 0 bases from V and 7 bases from J, with 12 bases in between. CDR3: CASSLARGPYTQYF. The CDR3 nucleotides are TGTGCCAGCAGCTTGGCTCGGGGGCCATATACGCAGTATTTT.

V is TRBV7-9 and J is TRBJ2-7; 9 nucleotides match TRBD2. The CDR3 sequence is 16 residues long. After removal of 2 bases from V and 6 bases from J, the junction contained 11 bases not matched to a gene. Germline-derived CDR1 and CDR2 are SEHNR and FQNEAQ (reference sequence). CDR3 amino acids: CASSLQVSGRSTEQYF. In DNA form, the CDR3 reads TGTGCCAGCAGCTTACAGGTCAGCGGGAGGTCAACCGAGCAGTACTTC. The whole variable domain, filled in from reference TRBV7-9 and TRBJ2-7, reads DTGVSQNPRHKITKRGQNVTFRCDPISEHNRLYWYRQTLGQGPEFLTYFQNEAQLEKSRLLSDRFSAERPKGSFSTLEIQRTEQGDSAMYLCASSLQVSGRSTEQYFGPGTRLTVT.

The chain couples TRBV4-2 to TRBJ1-2, with D hard to call. The V gene lost 5 bases and the J gene lost 2 bases, with 9 bases spanning the gap. Germline V gene sequence: CDR1 LGHNA, CDR2 YNFKEQ. This CDR3 spans 13 amino acids. The CDR3 loop reads CASSLTRNYGYTF. The CDR3 nucleotides read TGTGCCAGCAGCTTAACCAGGAACTATGGCTACACCTTC.

This clone turned up a few times. This sequence joins TRBV2 and TRBJ2-3; 8 nucleotides match TRBD1. CDR1 is SNHLY, CDR2 FYNNEI, per germline. The CDR3 totals 15 residues. With 4 bases clipped from V and 1 base from J, the junction kept 4 bases outside the gene matches. The CDR3 loop is CASSVDRERTDTQYF. The CDR3 region has the DNA TGTGCCAGCAGTGTGGACAGGGAACGCACAGATACGCAGTATTTT.

The V call is TRBV29-1, the J call TRBJ2-5; D remains unclear. Germline V lookup: CDR1 SQVTM, CDR2 ANQGSEA. The CDR3 is 12 residues long. Trimming removed 3 bases at V and 5 bases at J, with 10 bases between. In DNA form, the CDR3 reads TGCAGCGTTGAGGACCCGCTGGAGACCCAGTACTTC. Translated, it gives CSVEDPLETQYF.

The rearrangement joins TRBV6-1 to TRBJ2-6; no clear D gene. V was trimmed by 7 bases and J by 0 bases, leaving 10 bases between them. This CDR3 contains 15 residues. Germline V gives CDR1 MNHNS, CDR2 SASEGT. The CDR3 is CASNNAISGANVLTF. CDR3 DNA: TGTGCCAGCAATAACGCTATCTCTGGGGCCAACGTCCTGACTTTC.

The chain uses TRBV23-1 and TRBJ1-2, with 9 bases lining up with TRBD1. TRBV23-1 is filed as an ORF, its function uncertain. With 0 bases clipped from V and 6 bases from J, the junction kept 8 bases outside the gene matches. The CDR3 length is 16 residues. CDR3 residues: CASSQSIRDRDNGYTF. For the CDR3, the DNA is TGCGCCAGCAGTCAATCGATTAGGGACAGGGATAATGGCTACACCTTC.

V and J are TRBV30 and TRBJ1-2; unclear D gene. CDR3 length: 12 residues. Per the germline V gene, CDR1 is GTSNPN and CDR2 is SVGIG (reference sequence). V was shortened by 0 bases and J by 6 bases, with 8 bases between the two germline ends. The chain's CDR3 is CAWSVSTDGYTF. CDR3 nucleotides: TGTGCCTGGAGTGTATCTACAGATGGCTACACCTTC.

Points on this clone: A junction boundary mismatches the germline segment, possibly from a read error. The rearrangement links TRBV9 to TRBJ1-3; a possible D gene is TRBD1 (5 bases). Germline V gives CDR1 SGDLS, CDR2 YYNGEE. This CDR3 region has 17 residues. The CDR3 is CTSSDSGGAISGNTIYF. The CDR3 DNA sequence: TGTACCAGCAGCGACTCAGGTGGGGCTATCTCTGGAAACACCATATATTTT.

The chain combines TRBV5-8 with TRBJ1-2; TRBD1 might be the D (5 bases). CDR1 is SGHTS, CDR2 YDEGEE, per germline. The CDR3 spans 14 residues. Trimming left V 0 bases short and J 4 bases short, with 10 bases between. This CDR3 is CASSLERGGYGYTF. In nucleotides, the CDR3 is TGTGCCAGCAGCTTGGAAAGGGGAGGCTATGGCTACACCTTC. The complete variable domain, with remaining parts taken from reference TRBV5-8 and TRBJ1-2, reads EAGVTQSPTHLIKTRGQQATLRCSPISGHTSVYWYQQALGLGLQFLLWYDEGEERNRGNFPPRFSGRQFPNYSSELNVNALELEDSALYLCASSLERGGYGYTFGSGTRLTVV.

This chain joins TRBV11-2 and TRBJ2-7; D is tentatively TRBD1 or TRBD2 (5 bases each). The V end lost 0 bases, the J end lost 2 bases, and 8 bases lay between the germline ends. The CDR3 runs to 14 residues. Germline CDR1 and CDR2: SGHAT and FQNNGV. The CDR3 sequence is CASSLDGTPYEQYF. The CDR3 DNA reads as TGTGCCAGCAGCTTAGATGGGACGCCCTACGAGCAGTACTTC.

V and J are TRBV6-1 and TRBJ2-5, with D possibly matching TRBD1 (5 bases). CDR1 and CDR2 from the germline V gene are MNHNS and SASEGT. The ends were cut back, 8 bases at V and 4 bases at J, with 17 bases in the middle. CDR3 length: 14 residues. This chain's CDR3 is CASGAGPQGETQYF. The CDR3 bases are TGTGCCAGCGGGGCCGGGCCACAAGGAGAGACCCAGTACTTC.